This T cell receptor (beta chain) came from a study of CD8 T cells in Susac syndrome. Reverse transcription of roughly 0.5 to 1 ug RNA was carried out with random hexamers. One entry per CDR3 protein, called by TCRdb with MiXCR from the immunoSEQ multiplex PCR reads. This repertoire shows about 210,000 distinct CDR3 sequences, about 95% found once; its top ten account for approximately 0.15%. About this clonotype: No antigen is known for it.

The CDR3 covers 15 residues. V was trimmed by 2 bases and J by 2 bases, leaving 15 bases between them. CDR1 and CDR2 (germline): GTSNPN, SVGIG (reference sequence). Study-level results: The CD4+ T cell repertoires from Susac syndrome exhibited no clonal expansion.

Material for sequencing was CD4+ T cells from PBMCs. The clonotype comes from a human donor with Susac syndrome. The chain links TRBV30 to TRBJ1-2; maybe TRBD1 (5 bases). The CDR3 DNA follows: TGTGCCTGGAGTCCAACCGGGGCAGCCAACTATGGCTACACCTTC. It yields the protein CAWSPTGAANYGYTF.